These 23 T cell receptor beta chains originate from one sample sequenced in a study of cytomegalovirus exposure and HLA in healthy donors. PCR involved 60 Vbeta and 13 Jbeta primers. Using immunoSEQ multiplex PCR, the repertoire was profiled, and TCRdb retains in-frame clones only, with some absent. The sample lists 130,000 to 150,000 clones, 76% seen once, with around 3.6% in the top ten. Source material: PBMCs. These TCRs come from a man aged 18 to 30 in good health and CMV-seronegative.

This clone occurred once. CDR3 loop: CASSSGNPTGELFF. Here the CDR3 DNA reads TGTGCCAGCAGCTCCGGGAACCCCACCGGGGAGCTGTTTTTT. V and J are TRBV7-2 and TRBJ2-2; a weak D match, TRBD2 (5 bases). V was shortened by 4 bases and J by 4 bases, with 10 bases between the two germline ends. Germline CDR1 and CDR2: SGHTA and FQGNSA. The CDR3 runs 14 residues.

In its sample, this clone was seen a few times. This chain joins TRBV28 and TRBJ1-1; TRBD1 might be the D (6 bases). V was trimmed by 6 bases and J by 5 bases, leaving 16 bases between them. Looked up from germline, CDR1 is MDHEN and CDR2 is SYDVKM. The CDR3 spans 14 residues. This CDR3 is CASRKGGFRTEAFF. As DNA, the CDR3 is TGTGCCAGCAGAAAAGGGGGATTTCGGACTGAAGCTTTCTTT.

In regard to this clone: Other nucleotide sequences in the sample specify the same CDR3. The rearrangement uses TRBV28 and TRBJ1-5; 9 nucleotides match TRBD1. This CDR3 comprises 15 residues. Germline lookup yields CDR1 MDHEN and CDR2 SYDVKM. After removal of 6 bases from V and 6 bases from J, the junction contained 9 bases not matched to a gene. DNA for the CDR3: TGTGCCAGCAGCTACGCCGGGACAGGGACTCAGCCCCAGCATTTT. Translating gives CASSYAGTGTQPQHF.

The chain links TRBV30 to TRBJ2-7, with 8 bases aligning to TRBD2. The V and J ends lost 1 base and 2 bases, in that order; junction bases with no gene match: 1. This CDR3 has 13 residues. CDR1 and CDR2 (germline): GTSNPN, SVGIG (reference sequence). The CDR3 coding sequence is TGTGCCTGGAGTGGAGCGGGAGCCTACGAGCAGTACTTC. This gives the protein CAWSGAGAYEQYF.

The chain recombines TRBV19 with TRBJ1-6; 9 nucleotides line up with TRBD1. This CDR3 is built from 15 residues. The germline CDR1 and CDR2 sequences are LNHDA and SQIVND (reference sequence). After removal of 5 bases from V and 7 bases from J, the junction contained 6 bases not matched to a gene. CDR3 sequence (DNA): TGTGCCAGTAGTCGTAACAGGGGGCCCAATTCACCCCTCCACTTT. Amino acid sequence: CASSRNRGPNSPLHF.

The V call is TRBV5-4, the J call TRBJ2-7; D may be TRBD2 (5 bases). The V end was cut by 4 bases, the J end by 4 bases, with 18 bases between. Germline-derived CDR1 and CDR2 are SGHNT and YYREEE (reference sequence). The CDR3 loop spans 15 amino acids. The CDR3 DNA reads as TGTGCCAGCAGCCTCCCGGGCGGGTCCTATTACGAGCAGTACTTC. Translation: CASSLPGGSYYEQYF.

V and J are TRBV4-1 and TRBJ2-7; TRBD2 is a possible D gene (5 bases). CDR3 length equals 19 residues. The V gene's germline CDR1 is MGHRA and CDR2 YSYEKL. V was pared by 0 bases and J by 4 bases, with 25 bases between. The CDR3 bases are TGCGCCAGCAGCCAAGAAGCGGTGCCGGGGTCCAGAGGTCGATACGAGCAGTACTTC. This codes for CASSQEAVPGSRGRYEQYF.

The chain combines TRBV19 with TRBJ1-5, with TRBD1 matching 7 bases. J gave up 3 bases and V 3 bases, and 5 bases lay outside the gene matches. Germline CDR1 LNHDA, CDR2 SQIVND (reference sequence). The CDR3 runs to 15 residues. The CDR3 region has the DNA TGTGCCAGTAGTATGAGGGGACAGCTCAATCAGCCCCAGCATTTT. Protein product: CASSMRGQLNQPQHF.

As concerns this clone: A junction end diverges from the germline sequence, so it may reflect a read error. The chain uses TRBV7-9 and TRBJ2-7; 8 bases map to TRBD1. Germline assignment: CDR1 SEHNR and CDR2 FQNEAQ (reference sequence). The CDR3 loop spans 13 amino acids. CDR3 loop: CASSKGQALMEPF. The CDR3 coding sequence is TGTGCCAGCAGCAAGGGACAGGCGTTAATGGAACCCTTC. The full variable domain, its missing parts supplied by reference TRBV7-9 and TRBJ2-7, is DTGVSQNPRHKITKRGQNVTFRCDPISEHNRLYWYRQTLGQGPEFLTYFQNEAQLEKSRLLSDRFSAERPKGSFSTLEIQRTEQGDSAMYLCASSKGQALMEPFGPGTRLTVT.

The rearrangement links TRBV7-9 to TRBJ2-7; the D gene is possibly TRBD2 (5 bases). This CDR3 has 14 residues. Trimming cost V 5 bases and J 5 bases, with 16 bases left between them. Per the germline V gene, CDR1 is SEHNR and CDR2 is FQNEAQ (reference sequence). The DNA for the CDR3 is TGTGCCAGCAGCCCCCGGTTTTTCGGGAACGAGCAGTACTTC. Translated: CASSPRFFGNEQYF. The variable domain in full, with the rest retrieved from reference TRBV7-9 and TRBJ2-7, is DTGVSQNPRHKITKRGQNVTFRCDPISEHNRLYWYRQTLGQGPEFLTYFQNEAQLEKSRLLSDRFSAERPKGSFSTLEIQRTEQGDSAMYLCASSPRFFGNEQYFGPGTRLTVT.

V is TRBV7-6 and J is TRBJ2-1; D gene uncertain. This CDR3 region has 19 residues. The germline V and J ends were trimmed by 1 base and 6 bases, with 25 bases remaining between them. The V gene's germline CDR1 is SGHVS and CDR2 FNYEAQ. The CDR3 here is CASSLDPLRLKYNRNEQFF. The CDR3 DNA reads TGTGCCAGCAGCTTAGACCCCCTGCGGCTGAAGTACAATCGCAATGAGCAGTTCTTC.

V and J are TRBV2 and TRBJ2-3; 9 nucleotides match TRBD2. Germline assignment: CDR1 SNHLY and CDR2 FYNNEI. This CDR3 is 15 amino acids long. With V trimmed by 3 bases and J by 4 bases, 5 bases remained unmatched. The chain's CDR3 is CASSEGAGGPDTQYF. DNA for the CDR3: TGTGCCAGCAGTGAGGGAGCGGGAGGCCCAGATACGCAGTATTTT.

The gene calls are TRBV10-1 and TRBJ1-5; the match to TRBD1 covers 10 bases. The CDR3 is made up of 15 amino acids. Per the germline V gene, CDR1 is WNHNN and CDR2 is SYGVQD (reference sequence). J lost 2 bases, V lost 2 bases, and 0 bases had no gene match. Written as DNA, the CDR3 is TGCGCCAGCAGTGAGGGACAGGGGGGCAATCAGCCCCAGCATTTT. Residues: CASSEGQGGNQPQHF.

The CDR3 reads CASSLAGGDYEQYF. The CDR3 DNA sequence: TGTGCCAGCAGCTTAGCGGGAGGGGACTACGAGCAGTACTTC. The gene calls are TRBV7-6 and TRBJ2-7; 7 positions match TRBD2. This CDR3 spans 14 amino acids. Unmatched junction bases numbered 2, after V lost 0 bases and J lost 3 bases. Per germline, CDR1 SGHVS and CDR2 FNYEAQ.

The rearrangement joins TRBV19 to TRBJ2-7; D is possibly TRBD2 (6 bases). V lost 6 bases and J 2 bases, leaving 8 bases between the germline ends. The CDR3 contains 12 residues. CDR1 is LNHDA and CDR2 is SQIVND in the germline V gene (reference sequence). This chain's CDR3 is CASREGTYEQYF. CDR3 nucleotide sequence: TGTGCCAGTAGGGAGGGTACCTACGAGCAGTACTTC.

The rearrangement uses TRBV15 and TRBJ2-5; 10 nucleotides align to TRBD2. The CDR3 contains 14 residues. CDR1 and CDR2 (germline): LNHNV, YYDKDF (reference sequence). J was trimmed by 5 bases and V by 2 bases; bases with no gene match: 2. This chain's CDR3 is CATSRLAGVETQYF. In DNA form, the CDR3 reads TGTGCCACCAGCAGACTAGCGGGAGTGGAGACCCAGTACTTC.

The J gene is TRBJ2-3, the V gene TRBV5-3; 11 bases map to TRBD2. TRBV5-3 is treated as an ORF (open reading frame) with a function not yet certain. The CDR3 loop spans 18 amino acids. J gave up 2 bases and V 1 base, and 9 bases lay outside the gene matches. The DNA for the CDR3 is TGTGCCAGAAGCTTGTCCCTGGTAGCGGGAGGGCCCACAGATACGCAGTATTTT. Residues: CARSLSLVAGGPTDTQYF.

The chain is built from TRBV5-1 and TRBJ1-4; 7 bases match TRBD1. CDR1 SGHRS and CDR2 YFSETQ come from the germline V gene. Losses at the gene ends were 5 bases for V and 1 base for J; bases not matched to a gene: 2. The CDR3 sequence is 14 residues long. The CDR3 DNA sequence: TGCGCCAGCAGGTGGACAGGAACTAATGAAAAACTGTTTTTT. This gives the protein CASRWTGTNEKLFF.

V is TRBV28 and J is TRBJ2-4, with TRBD2 matching 12 bases. CDR3 length equals 18 residues. Germline lookup yields CDR1 MDHEN and CDR2 SYDVKM. After removal of 5 bases from V and 1 base from J, the junction contained 9 bases not matched to a gene. CDR3 DNA: TGTGCCAGCAGTCCTTGGACTAGCGGGACTGCGGCCAAAAACATTCAGTACTTC. Protein sequence: CASSPWTSGTAAKNIQYF.

The CDR3 coding sequence is TGTGCCAGCAGCCCTCCGGGACTAGCAGGGCAGTACTTC. Protein: CASSPPGLAGQYF. The rearrangement links TRBV28 to TRBJ2-7; TRBD2 agrees at 9 bases. The J segment lost 9 bases and the V segment lost 6 bases, leaving 9 bases of the junction unmatched. Germline V lookup: CDR1 MDHEN, CDR2 SYDVKM. The CDR3 covers 13 residues. Complete variable domain (other parts from reference TRBV28 and TRBJ2-7): DVKVTQSSRYLVKRTGEKVFLECVQDMDHENMFWYRQDPGLGLRLIYFSYDVKMKEKGDIPEGYSVSREKKERFSLILESASTNQTSMYLCASSPPGLAGQYFGPGTRLTVT.

The V call is TRBV7-3, the J call TRBJ2-3; 10 nucleotides align to TRBD2. The CDR3 is made up of 18 amino acids. After removal of 0 bases from V and 4 bases from J, the junction contained 10 bases not matched to a gene. CDR1 is SGHTA, CDR2 FQGTGA, per germline. The CDR3 protein is CASSLTSGRAHWADTQYF. The CDR3 DNA sequence: TGTGCCAGCAGCTTAACGAGCGGGAGGGCGCACTGGGCAGATACGCAGTATTTT.

The chain has TRBV9 and TRBJ1-1; no firm D call. Germline lookup yields CDR1 SGDLS and CDR2 YYNGEE. This CDR3 is 13 amino acids long. V shed 0 bases and J shed 4 bases, with 7 bases lying between them. As DNA, the CDR3 is TGTGCCAGCAGCGTAGGAGGGTTCACTGAAGCTTTCTTT. This encodes CASSVGGFTEAFF.

In this sample, this clone turned up a few times. In DNA form, the CDR3 reads TGTGCCAGCTCACTAGAGGCGGGCTCCTACGAGCAGTACTTC. Its protein product is CASSLEAGSYEQYF. V usage is TRBV18 and J usage is TRBJ2-7; TRBD2 might be the D (5 bases). Trimming shortened V by 4 bases and J by 0 bases, and 10 bases separated the two germline ends. Germline V lookup: CDR1 KGHSH, CDR2 LQKENI. The CDR3 contains 14 residues.